These T cell receptor beta chains were read from a single sample in a study of T-cell reconstitution after alpha-beta-depleted transplantation in children. Via MiXCR, TCRdb re-called the PCR reads, giving one row per CDR3 protein. This table holds nearly 550,000 distinct CDR3 sequences, around 20% found once. The material sequenced was PBMCs from the stem cell graft donor, taken from the stem cell graft. The receptors shown here come from a human donor who donated a stem cell graft to a child with acute lymphoblastic leukemia. CDR3s include the opening cysteine and the closing phenylalanine or tryptophan. D genes are given only for firm matches. Clone sizes are given selectively: once, few, many, or a class where the clone is expanded.

J | V | size | D | DNA | CDR3
TRBJ1-2 | TRBV7-9 | few | . | TGTGCCAGCACCCTAAACAGCGCGGCGTTGCGCGGCTACACCTTC | CASTLNSAALRGYTF
TRBJ2-5 | TRBV5-1 | . | . | TGCGCCAGCAGCTCGTGGGTCGGCCAAGAGACCCAGTACTTC | CASSSWVGQETQYF
TRBJ1-1 | TRBV13 | . | TRBD1 | TGTGCCAGCAGCGGGATCCGACAGGGCGGCACTGAAGCTTTCTTT | CASSGIRQGGTEAFF
TRBJ2-2 | TRBV27 | many | . | TGTGCCAGCAGTTTCGGTGGGGCCGGGGAGCTGTTTTTT | CASSFGGAGELFF
TRBJ1-1 | TRBV7-9 | . | . | TGTGCCAGCAGCTTATTCGCGACAGAAGCTTTCTTT | CASSLFATEAFF
TRBJ1-5 | TRBV4-2 | few | TRBD1 | TGTGCCAGCAGCCAAGATAGCGCGGGACAGGGCGCCCAGCCCCAGCATTTT | CASSQDSAGQGAQPQHF
TRBJ1-1 | TRBV19 | . | TRBD1 | TGTGCCAGTAGCAACAGGGGCTATACGAACACTGAAGCTTTCTTT | CASSNRGYTNTEAFF
TRBJ2-1 | TRBV10-1 | few | TRBD2 | TGCGCCAGCAGTGAGTCGGGACTAGCGGGAGGATCCTACAATGAGCAGTTCTTC | CASSESGLAGGSYNEQFF
TRBJ2-2 | TRBV29-1 | . | . | TGCAGCGTTTTCTCCACCGGGGAGCTGTTTTTT | CSVFSTGELFF
TRBJ2-5 | TRBV4-1 | few | . | TGCGCCAGCAGCCAAGTGGCCCGGGAAGAGACCCAGTACTTC | CASSQVAREETQYF
TRBJ2-7 | TRBV29-1 | few | . | TGCAGCGCCTATGACGCCTACGAGCAGTACTTC | CSAYDAYEQYF
TRBJ2-5 | TRBV29-1 | . | . | TGCAGCGTTGTAGGAAGGCGGTCGAAGACCCAGTACTTC | CSVVGRRSKTQYF
TRBJ2-7 | TRBV9 | few | . | TGTGCCAGCAGCGGATACGGGGCCGGCTACGAGCAGTACTTC | CASSGYGAGYEQYF
TRBJ2-1 | TRBV6-6 | . | . | TGTGCCGCCGGGGGTCTTTACAATGAGCAGTTCTTC | CAAGGLYNEQFF
TRBJ1-5 | TRBV3-1 | few | . | TGTGCCAGCAGCCAGTCATCCAATCAGCCCCAGCATTTT | CASSQSSNQPQHF
TRBJ2-3 | TRBV20-1 | once | TRBD2 | TGCAGTGCCCCGATTGGGACTAGCGGGAGAGGAGATACGCAGTATTTT | CSAPIGTSGRGDTQYF
TRBJ2-3 | TRBV9 | few | . | TGTGCCAGCAGCGTAGGAGAGTGTAGATTGGGGAGCACAGATACGCAGTATTTT | CASSVGECRLGSTDTQYF
TRBJ2-6 | TRBV11-1 | . | TRBD1 | TGTGCCAGCAGCTTCCAGGGACAGGGACAGGTTGGCTCTGGGGCCAACGTCCTGACTTTC | CASSFQGQGQVGSGANVLTF
TRBJ1-2 | TRBV9 | . | . | TGTGCCAGCACCCCCAGTGGTAACTATGGCTACACCTTC | CASTPSGNYGYTF
TRBJ2-5 | TRBV11-2 | . | TRBD1 | TGTGCCAGCAGCTTTTCCGGGACAGTACAAGAGACCCAGTACTTC | CASSFSGTVQETQYF
TRBJ1-1 | TRBV20-1 | few | . | TGCAGTGCTAGAGAGGGGGGGGTAGAAGCTTTCTTT | CSAREGGVEAFF
TRBJ2-1 | TRBV29-1 | . | . | TGCAGCGTTGAAGCTTCGACTTACAATGAGCAGTTCTTC | CSVEASTYNEQFF
TRBJ2-3 | TRBV9 | . | TRBD2 | TGTGCCAGCAGCGTAGTGGCGGGAGCTACAGATACGCAGTATTTT | CASSVVAGATDTQYF
TRBJ2-3 | TRBV2 | few | . | TGTGCCAGCCAACCGGGTAGGGGAACAGATACGCAGTATTTT | CASQPGRGTDTQYF
TRBJ1-2 | TRBV3-1 | . | TRBD1 | TGTGCCAGCTGCCCCACACAGGGGGCCTCATATGGCTACACCTTC | CASCPTQGASYGYTF
TRBJ1-2 | TRBV30 | few | . | TGTGCCGGAACAGGCGAGGGGCTTGGCTACACCTTC | CAGTGEGLGYTF
TRBJ1-2 | TRBV7-6 | few | TRBD1 | TGTGCCAGCAGCTCGGGACAGGACTATGGCTACACCTTC | CASSSGQDYGYTF
TRBJ2-5 | TRBV5-1 | few | . | TGCGCCAGCAGCCTCCATTCACCGGGGCTCCAAGAGACCCAGTACTTC | CASSLHSPGLQETQYF
TRBJ1-2 | TRBV16 | few | . | TGTGCCAGCAGCCTAACGTTAAGTGGCTACACCTTC | CASSLTLSGYTF
TRBJ1-2 | TRBV12-3/TRBV12-4 | . | . | TGTGCCAGCCAGTTTGGATCCTCTGGCTACACCTTC | CASQFGSSGYTF
TRBJ2-7 | TRBV15 | few | . | TGTGCCACCAGCAGGGATGGACTAACCTACGAGCAGTACTTC | CATSRDGLTYEQYF
TRBJ2-7 | TRBV5-1 | few | TRBD1 | TGCGCCAGCAGCTCAGCCGGGACAGGACCCGAGCAGTACTTC | CASSSAGTGPEQYF
TRBJ2-7 | TRBV9 | few | . | TGTGCCAGCAGCGCGGGGGCGATGGACAGAGTTTACGAGCAGTACTTC | CASSAGAMDRVYEQYF
TRBJ1-2 | TRBV12-3/TRBV12-4 | . | TRBD1 | TGTGCCAGCAGTCTCATTACGGGACAGCTTAACTATGGCTACACCTTC | CASSLITGQLNYGYTF
TRBJ2-1 | TRBV15 | few | . | TGTGCCACCAGCACGGCCCTCAATGAGCAGTTCTTC | CATSTALNEQFF
TRBJ1-5 | TRBV4-1 | few | . | TGCGCCAGCAGCCAAGGGGGATCGTCTATAGGCAATCAGCCCCAGCATTTT | CASSQGGSSIGNQPQHF
TRBJ2-5 | TRBV21-1 | . | . | TGTGCCAGCAGCAAAGAACAGGGAGGAGAGACCCAGTACTTC | CASSKEQGGETQYF
TRBJ2-7 | TRBV28 | few | TRBD2 | TGTGCCAGCAGTTTTAGACTAGCGGGGGACGAGCAGTACTTC | CASSFRLAGDEQYF
TRBJ2-2 | TRBV24-1 | . | . | TGTGCCACCAGTGATTTGAGAAAGAGTAACACCGGGGAGCTGTTTTTT | CATSDLRKSNTGELFF
TRBJ1-2 | TRBV7-9 | many | . | TGTGCCAGCAGTCCGGGGGACTATGGCTACACCTTC | CASSPGDYGYTF
TRBJ1-2 | TRBV15 | . | . | TGTGCCACCAGCAGAGATTACTATGGCTACACCTTC | CATSRDYYGYTF
TRBJ1-4 | TRBV20-1 | few | . | TGCAGTGCCCGTCGGGACGGGGCAGGTGAAAAACTGTTTTTT | CSARRDGAGEKLFF
TRBJ2-7 | TRBV20-1 | . | TRBD2 | TGCAGTGCTAGACTAGCGGGAGTTCCCGAGCAGTACTTC | CSARLAGVPEQYF
TRBJ1-4 | TRBV2 | few | . | TGTGCCAGCAGTGCCCGGCGGGGGTATGAGGAAAAACTGTTTTTT | CASSARRGYEEKLFF
TRBJ2-7 | TRBV5-1 | . | . | TGCGCCAGCAGCTTGGAGGTGGGACCATCGTACGAGCAGTACTTC | CASSLEVGPSYEQYF
TRBJ1-2 | TRBV27 | . | . | TGTGCCAGCAGTTTATCGGCGGCGGGCTATGGCTACACCTTC | CASSLSAAGYGYTF
TRBJ2-7 | TRBV9 | . | . | TGTGCCAGCAGCGTAGGAGGGCTGGGCTCCTACGAGCAGTACTTC | CASSVGGLGSYEQYF
TRBJ2-3 | TRBV27 | . | TRBD2 | TGTGCCAGCAGTTCACTAGCGGGAGGGTCCCACACAGATACGCAGTATTTT | CASSSLAGGSHTDTQYF
TRBJ2-1 | TRBV20-1 | . | . | TGCAGTGCTAGATTGGGCGGGGATAACTACAATGAGCAGTTCTTC | CSARLGGDNYNEQFF
TRBJ2-7 | TRBV6-1 | . | . | TGTGCCAGCACACAACCGGAGACCTACGAGCAGTACTTC | CASTQPETYEQYF
TRBJ2-2 | TRBV4-1 | few | . | TGCGCCAGCAGCCAAGATTCAGAGACTAGTTGGGCCGGGGAGCTGTTTTTT | CASSQDSETSWAGELFF
TRBJ2-5 | TRBV12-3/TRBV12-4 | . | TRBD1 | TGTGCCAGCATCAAGGGACAGGGTGAAGAGACCCAGTACTTC | CASIKGQGEETQYF